This section outlines one T cell receptor (beta chain) sequence together with its context. These data are taken from a study of blood T cell repertoires in COVID-19. Background on the study: In each case, the material was cDNA or gDNA derived from T cells, B-cell-depleted T cells, or PBMCs.

This CDR3 is built from 14 residues. The germline gives CDR1 SNHLY, CDR2 FYNNEI. V was shortened by 1 base and J by 4 bases, with 10 bases between the two germline ends. Original data processing: Estimates of nucleated cell counts were drawn from the amplification of reference gene primers. Clones were read by immunoSEQ multiplex PCR, and TCRdb kept only the in-frame ones, dropping some. The DNA gave D and trimming, while V, J and clone size come from that table. The sample carries roughly 43,000 clones, around 88% recorded once. The sequencing input was peripheral blood. The TCR was taken from a human donor in a cohort sampled during active COVID-19. V gene TRBV2 combines with J gene TRBJ1-2; maybe TRBD1 (5 bases). CDR3 bases: TGTGCCAGCAGTGAAGAGGGTAGGGGCTATGGCTACACCTTC. Translated: CASSEEGRGYGYTF.